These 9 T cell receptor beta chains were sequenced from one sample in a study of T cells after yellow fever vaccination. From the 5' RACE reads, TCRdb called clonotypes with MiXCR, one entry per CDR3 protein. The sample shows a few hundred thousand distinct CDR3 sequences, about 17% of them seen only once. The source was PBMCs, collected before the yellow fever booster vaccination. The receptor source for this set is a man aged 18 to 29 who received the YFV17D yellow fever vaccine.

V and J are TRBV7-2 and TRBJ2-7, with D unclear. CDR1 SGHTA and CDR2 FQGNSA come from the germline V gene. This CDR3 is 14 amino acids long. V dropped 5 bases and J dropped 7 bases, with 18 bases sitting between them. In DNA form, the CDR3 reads TGTGCCAGCAGCCCGACGACCACCCTGGGAGAGCAGTACTTC. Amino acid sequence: CASSPTTTLGEQYF.

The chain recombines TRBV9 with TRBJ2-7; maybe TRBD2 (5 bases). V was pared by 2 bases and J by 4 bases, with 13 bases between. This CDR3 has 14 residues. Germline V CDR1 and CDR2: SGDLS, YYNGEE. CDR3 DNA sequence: TGTGCCAGCAGCGTCGCCGCCGGAGGTTACGAGCAGTACTTC. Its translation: CASSVAAGGYEQYF.

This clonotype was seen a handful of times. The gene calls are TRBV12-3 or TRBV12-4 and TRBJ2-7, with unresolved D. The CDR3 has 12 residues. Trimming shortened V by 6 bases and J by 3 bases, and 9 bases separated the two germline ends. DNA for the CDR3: TGTGCCAGCAGATCTAATAGCTACGAGCAGTACTTC. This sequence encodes CASRSNSYEQYF.

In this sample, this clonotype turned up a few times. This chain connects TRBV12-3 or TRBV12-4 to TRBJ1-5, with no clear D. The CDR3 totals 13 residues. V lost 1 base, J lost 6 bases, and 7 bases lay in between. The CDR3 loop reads CASSLERAQPQHF. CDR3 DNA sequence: TGTGCCAGCAGTTTAGAACGAGCTCAGCCCCAGCATTTT.

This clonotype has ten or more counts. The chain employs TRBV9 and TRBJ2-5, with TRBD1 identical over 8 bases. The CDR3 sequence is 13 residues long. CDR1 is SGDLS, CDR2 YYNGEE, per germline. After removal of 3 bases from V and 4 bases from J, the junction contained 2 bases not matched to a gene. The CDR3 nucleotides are TGTGCCAGCAGCGGGACAGGGCGAGAGACCCAGTACTTC. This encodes CASSGTGRETQYF.

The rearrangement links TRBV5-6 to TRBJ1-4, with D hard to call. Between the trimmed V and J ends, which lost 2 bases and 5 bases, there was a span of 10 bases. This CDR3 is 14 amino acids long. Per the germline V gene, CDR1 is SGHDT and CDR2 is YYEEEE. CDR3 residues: CASSFLPGNEKLFF. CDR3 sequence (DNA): TGTGCCAGCAGCTTCTTACCCGGGAATGAAAAACTGTTTTTT. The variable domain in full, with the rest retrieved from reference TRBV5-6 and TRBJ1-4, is DAGVTQSPTHLIKTRGQQVTLRCSPKSGHDTVSWYQQALGQGPQFIFQYYEEEERQRGNFPDRFSGHQFPNYSSELNVNALLLGDSALYLCASSFLPGNEKLFFGSGTQLSVL.

CDR3: CSAPWRSSGGHEQYF. The CDR3 DNA follows: TGCAGTGCCCCATGGCGTTCTAGCGGGGGGCACGAGCAGTACTTC. This chain uses TRBV20-1 with TRBJ2-7; 11 bases fit TRBD2. V gave up 6 bases and J gave up 5 bases; unmatched junction bases: 12. The CDR3 loop spans 15 amino acids. From germline, CDR1 is DFQATT and CDR2 SNEGSKA (reference sequence).

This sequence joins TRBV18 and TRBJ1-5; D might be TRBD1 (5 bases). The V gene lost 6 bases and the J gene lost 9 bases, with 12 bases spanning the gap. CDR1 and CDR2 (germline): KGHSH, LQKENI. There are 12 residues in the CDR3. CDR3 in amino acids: CASSGTEGPQHF. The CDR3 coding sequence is TGTGCCAGCTCGGGGACCGAGGGGCCCCAGCATTTT.

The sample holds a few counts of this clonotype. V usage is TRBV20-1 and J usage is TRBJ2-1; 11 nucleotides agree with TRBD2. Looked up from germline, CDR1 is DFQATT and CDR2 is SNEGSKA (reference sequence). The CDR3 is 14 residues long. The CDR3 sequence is CSPIAGGIYNEQFF. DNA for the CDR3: TGCAGCCCGATAGCGGGGGGGATCTACAATGAGCAGTTCTTC.